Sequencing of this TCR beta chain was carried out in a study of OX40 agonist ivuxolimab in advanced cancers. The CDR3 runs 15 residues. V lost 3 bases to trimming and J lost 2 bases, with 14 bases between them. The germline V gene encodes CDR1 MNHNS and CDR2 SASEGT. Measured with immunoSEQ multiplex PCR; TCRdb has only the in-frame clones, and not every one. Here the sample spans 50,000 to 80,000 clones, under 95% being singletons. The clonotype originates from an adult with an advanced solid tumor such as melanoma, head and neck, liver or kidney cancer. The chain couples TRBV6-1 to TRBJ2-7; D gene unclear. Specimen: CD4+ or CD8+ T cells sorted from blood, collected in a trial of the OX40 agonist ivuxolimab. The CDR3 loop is CASSDFHGSPYEQYF. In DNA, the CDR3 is TGTGCCAGCAGTGATTTTCACGGTTCCCCCTACGAGCAGTACTTC.